The 25 T cell receptor beta chains presented below share a single source sample, sequenced in a study of blood T cell repertoires in COVID-19. Measured with immunoSEQ multiplex PCR; TCRdb has only the in-frame clones, and not every one. The sample shows about 260,000 clones, approximately 89% of them seen only once. Sequenced material: PBMCs or T cells enriched from blood (not recorded which). These receptors all come from a man aged 40-50 years who had been exposed to COVID-19.

The chain couples TRBV6-5 to TRBJ2-1; D possibly corresponds to TRBD2 (5 bases). V lost 0 bases and J lost 4, with 7 bases in between. Germline V gives CDR1 MNHEY, CDR2 SVGAGI. The CDR3 extends over 14 amino acids. The CDR3, as DNA: TGTGCCAGCAGTTACTCAGCGGCGTACAATGAGCAGTTCTTC. Its protein product is CASSYSAAYNEQFF.

V gene TRBV7-9 combines with J gene TRBJ2-2; TRBD1 is a possible D gene (6 bases). The length of the CDR3 is 17 residues. Germline CDR1 SEHNR, CDR2 FQNEAQ (reference sequence). V lost 5 bases to trimming and J lost 0 bases, with 16 bases between them. This chain's CDR3 is CASSGPPGQTNTGELFF. The DNA of the CDR3 is TGTGCCAGCAGCGGCCCCCCAGGACAGACGAACACCGGGGAGCTGTTTTTT. Full variable domain (remainder filled in from reference TRBV7-9 and TRBJ2-2): DTGVSQNPRHKITKRGQNVTFRCDPISEHNRLYWYRQTLGQGPEFLTYFQNEAQLEKSRLLSDRFSAERPKGSFSTLEIQRTEQGDSAMYLCASSGPPGQTNTGELFFGEGSRLTVL.

The chain employs TRBV19 and TRBJ2-2, with a tentative D call TRBD2 (6 bases). Looked up from germline, CDR1 is LNHDA and CDR2 is SQIVND (reference sequence). CDR3 length: 15 residues. V lost 6 bases, J lost 6 bases, and 17 bases lay in between. The DNA of the CDR3 is TGTGCCAGTAGGAAAGGGGACGGAGGGGCCGGGGAGCTGTTTTTT. Protein sequence: CASRKGDGGAGELFF.

The V and J genes are TRBV16 and TRBJ1-5, with 10 positions matching TRBD1. CDR1 and CDR2 from the germline V gene are KGHSY and FQNENV. Germline trimming cut 5 bases from V and 4 bases from J; bases unmatched to any gene: 5. This CDR3 contains 15 residues. The CDR3 spells CASSGGQGRNQPQHF. The DNA of the CDR3 is TGTGCCAGCAGCGGGGGACAGGGGAGGAATCAGCCCCAGCATTTT.

V gene TRBV5-1 combines with J gene TRBJ2-3, with D possibly matching TRBD2 (6 bases). The CDR3 sequence is 13 residues long. CDR1 SGHRS and CDR2 YFSETQ come from the germline V gene. V lost 4 bases and J 5 bases, leaving 11 bases between the germline ends. CDR3 sequence reads: CASSLRREDTQYF. CDR3 bases: TGCGCCAGCAGCCTCAGGAGGGAAGATACGCAGTATTTT. Drawing the rest from reference TRBV5-1 and TRBJ2-3, the complete variable domain is KAGVTQTPRYLIKTRGQQVTLSCSPISGHRSVSWYQQTPGQGLQFLFEYFSETQRNKGNFPGRFSGRQFSNSRSEMNVSTLELGDSALYLCASSLRREDTQYFGPGTRLTVL.

The chain employs TRBV9 and TRBJ2-1; 7 nucleotides line up with TRBD2. The junction had 10 bases not matched to a gene; V was cut back by 3 bases and J by 4 bases. The CDR3 runs 16 residues. Germline CDR1 reads SGDLS; CDR2 reads YYNGEE. CDR3 DNA: TGTGCCAGCAGCGAGGGGAGGGAGGACCTATACAATGAGCAGTTCTTC. The encoded protein is CASSEGREDLYNEQFF.

This chain uses TRBV7-7 with TRBJ2-7; TRBD2 matches at 16 bases. Germline-derived CDR1 and CDR2 are SSHAT and FNYEAQ (reference sequence). CDR3 size: 16 residues. The J segment lost 4 bases and the V segment lost 5 bases, leaving 5 bases of the junction unmatched. This CDR3 is CASSPGLAGGTYEQYF. The CDR3 DNA sequence: TGTGCCAGCAGCCCGGGACTAGCGGGAGGGACTTACGAGCAGTACTTC.

The gene calls are TRBV12-5 and TRBJ2-2, with D possibly being TRBD1 (6 bases). CDR3 size: 15 residues. Germline assignment: CDR1 LGHNT and CDR2 FRNRAP. V dropped 0 bases and J dropped 5 bases, with 10 bases sitting between them. CDR3 sequence reads: CASGLVLGATGELFF. CDR3 coding DNA: TGTGCTAGTGGTTTGGTACTGGGGGCTACCGGGGAGCTGTTTTTT.

The chain joins TRBV24-1 to TRBJ2-1; 8 bases agree with TRBD2. This CDR3 has 15 amino acids. Losses at the gene ends were 5 bases for V and 6 bases for J; bases not matched to a gene: 8. The germline CDR1 and CDR2 sequences are KGHDR and SFDVKD. In nucleotides, the CDR3 is TGTGCCACCAGTGCATTCCGGGGGGGCGGCAATGAGCAGTTCTTC. Translating it yields CATSAFRGGGNEQFF.

This clone was counted a single time. The junction departs from the called germline gene at one end, perhaps through a read error. J is TRBJ2-2 and V is TRBV5-1; possible D gene TRBD2, 5 bases. Germline CDR1 SGHRS, CDR2 YFSETQ. This CDR3 has 14 residues. The chain's CDR3 is CASSLLENTGELLF. CDR3 nucleotides: TGCGCCAGCAGCCTGCTTGAGAACACCGGGGAGCTGCTTTTT.

The gene calls are TRBV6-5 and TRBJ1-4; D not certain. Per the germline V gene, CDR1 is MNHEY and CDR2 is SVGAGI. The CDR3 loop spans 15 amino acids. Trimming removed 6 bases at V and 2 bases at J, with 13 bases between. CDR3 bases: TGTGCCAGCAGACCGGTCTATGCGACTAATGAAAAACTGTTTTTT. It specifies CASRPVYATNEKLFF.

This sequence joins TRBV30 and TRBJ2-1; 14 bases are shared with TRBD2. CDR3 size: 14 residues. The germline V gene has CDR1 GTSNPN and CDR2 SVGIG (reference sequence). Trimming removed 5 bases from V and 7 bases from J; junction bases left unmatched: 4. CDR3 coding DNA: TGTGCCTGGGGGACTAGCGGGAGATCAAATGAGCAGTTCTTC. Protein product: CAWGTSGRSNEQFF.

This chain connects TRBV30 to TRBJ2-7, with 7 bases identical to TRBD2. This CDR3 is built from 13 residues. V shed 2 bases and J 2 bases; nucleotides not matched to a gene: 3. Germline values: CDR1 GTSNPN, CDR2 SVGIG (reference sequence). The CDR3 DNA reads TGTGCCTGGAGTCTAGCGGAGCCCTACGAGCAGTACTTC. This translates into CAWSLAEPYEQYF.

This chain joins TRBV27 and TRBJ2-1; a weak D match, TRBD1 (5 bases). The CDR3 consists of 15 residues. V was shortened by 3 bases and J by 5 bases, with 14 bases between the two germline ends. CDR1 is MNHEY, CDR2 SMNVEV, per germline (reference sequence). CDR3 in amino acids: CASSFSGFGDNEQFF. The CDR3 DNA reads TGTGCCAGCAGTTTCTCAGGGTTTGGTGACAATGAGCAGTTCTTC.

The V and J genes are TRBV7-9 and TRBJ2-5; 12 bases fit TRBD2. CDR1 is SEHNR, CDR2 FQNEAQ, per germline (reference sequence). The CDR3 totals 18 residues. With 5 bases clipped from V and 5 bases from J, the junction kept 15 bases outside the gene matches. Written as DNA, the CDR3 is TGTGCCAGCAGCCACAGAGCCCCTATCCTAGCGGGAGGGGAGACCCAGTACTTC. Protein: CASSHRAPILAGGETQYF.

The table lists this clone with a count of one. The chain uses TRBV12-5 and TRBJ1-3; TRBD1 matches 7 bases. The J segment lost 0 bases and the V segment lost 1 base, leaving 9 bases of the junction unmatched. Germline-derived CDR1 and CDR2 are LGHNT and FRNRAP. CDR3 size: 18 residues. The CDR3 DNA reads TGTGCTAGTGGTTTGGGGGGAACAGGGGTCTTCTCTGGAAACACCATATATTTT. The encoded protein is CASGLGGTGVFSGNTIYF.

In this sample, this clone turned up once. The V gene is TRBV21-1, the J gene TRBJ1-5; the table's TRBD1 call for D was not verified on the DNA. TRBV21-1 is a pseudogene segment. The CDR3 covers 16 residues. The CDR3 is CASSKDRSISNQPQHF. Written as DNA, the CDR3 is TGTGCCAGCAGCAAAGATCGCAGTATTAGCAATCAGCCCCAGCATTTT.

The chain joins TRBV4-2 to TRBJ2-1, with TRBD1 as a possible D gene (6 bases). This CDR3 region has 15 residues. V lost 0 bases and J 9 bases, leaving 15 bases between the germline ends. Germline V gene lookup returns CDR1 LGHNA and CDR2 YNFKEQ. In nucleotides, the CDR3 is TGTGCCAGCAGCCAAGAACGGGACAACGCGGGTGAGCAGTTCTTC. Protein product: CASSQERDNAGEQFF.

The rearrangement joins TRBV5-1 to TRBJ2-1; D not certain. The germline gives CDR1 SGHRS, CDR2 YFSETQ. Trimming pared 1 base from V and 5 bases from J, leaving 4 bases between. This CDR3 is 12 amino acids long. For the CDR3, the DNA is TGCGCCAGCAGCTTGCCTGACAATGAGCAGTTCTTC. Translating it yields CASSLPDNEQFF.

The chain carries TRBV3-1 (or the pseudogene TRBV3-2) and TRBJ2-3; TRBD2 matches 8 bases. The CDR3 has 15 amino acids. CDR1 and CDR2 from the germline V gene are LGHDT and YNNKEL (reference sequence). Trimming cost V 0 bases and J 4 bases; bases outside gene matches: 3. CDR3 sequence reads: CASSQDHSGADTQYF. The CDR3 nucleotides read TGTGCCAGCAGCCAAGATCATAGCGGGGCAGATACGCAGTATTTT.

The CDR3 sequence: CASSTSGQLSYEQYF. For the CDR3, the DNA is TGTGCCAGTAGTACTTCGGGACAGCTCTCCTACGAGCAGTACTTC. The V gene is TRBV19, the J gene TRBJ2-7; 7 bases agree with TRBD1. J was trimmed by 0 bases and V by 4 bases; bases with no gene match: 6. The CDR3 extends over 15 amino acids. The germline gives CDR1 LNHDA, CDR2 SQIVND (reference sequence).

The chain combines TRBV7-3 with TRBJ2-3; D might be TRBD1 (6 bases). This CDR3 is built from 16 residues. Per the germline V gene, CDR1 is SGHTA and CDR2 is FQGTGA. V lost 2 bases to trimming and J lost 2 bases, with 14 bases between them. The CDR3 loop reads CASSLGYRAITDTQYF. CDR3 DNA: TGTGCCAGCAGCTTAGGGTACAGGGCGATCACAGATACGCAGTATTTT.

This chain joins TRBV7-9 and TRBJ2-3; D unresolved. The ends were cut back, 5 bases at V and 5 bases at J, with 8 bases in the middle. The germline V gene has CDR1 SEHNR and CDR2 FQNEAQ (reference sequence). The CDR3 extends over 12 amino acids. The chain's CDR3 is CASSRAVDTQYF. Written as DNA, the CDR3 is TGTGCCAGCAGCCGCGCGGTAGATACGCAGTATTTT.

The chain recombines TRBV7-9 with TRBJ2-7, with D perhaps matching TRBD1 (5 bases). Per germline, CDR1 SEHNR and CDR2 FQNEAQ (reference sequence). The CDR3 runs to 15 residues. The V and J ends lost 2 bases and 3 bases respectively, with 14 bases between them. CDR3 residues: CASSLQLGDSYEQYF. The CDR3 nucleotides are TGTGCCAGCAGCTTACAGCTTGGTGACAGCTACGAGCAGTACTTC.

Only one count was recorded for this clone. This rearrangement joins TRBV7-9 to TRBJ1-1; tentative D call: TRBD1 (6 bases). Trimming removed 1 base at V and 8 bases at J, with 14 bases between. The CDR3 loop spans 14 amino acids. Germline V gives CDR1 SEHNR, CDR2 FQNEAQ (reference sequence). This CDR3 is CASSLGRGTGEAFF. The CDR3 DNA reads TGTGCCAGCAGCTTAGGCAGGGGCACCGGGGAAGCTTTCTTT. Full variable domain (missing parts from reference TRBV7-9 and TRBJ1-1): DTGVSQNPRHKITKRGQNVTFRCDPISEHNRLYWYRQTLGQGPEFLTYFQNEAQLEKSRLLSDRFSAERPKGSFSTLEIQRTEQGDSAMYLCASSLGRGTGEAFFGQGTRLTVV.